This section outlines one T cell receptor beta chain sequence together with its context. Its antigen is unknown. TCRdb recomputed calls from the 5' RACE reads with MiXCR, one row per CDR3 protein. The sample includes about 310,000 distinct CDR3 sequences, just under 20% seen only once; the top ten take roughly 20%. Germline assignment: CDR1 SGHRS and CDR2 YFSETQ. This CDR3 is built from 14 residues. V lost 3 bases, J lost 8 bases, and 12 bases lay in between. This entry is derived from a study of T-cell memory formation after mild COVID-19. Across the whole study: There were largely donor-specific TCR clusters. General study results and limits: Within pre-infection memory, some responding clones were found, suggesting cross-reactive memory joined.

V is TRBV5-1 and J is TRBJ1-6, with TRBD1 as a possible D gene (5 bases). This receptor was taken from a man aged 18 to 30 who had mild COVID-19 (a few samples of this study predate the infection). Cell type and time point are not known. Sequencing input: PBMCs or a T cell subset sorted from them (not recorded which). The CDR3 nucleotides read TGCGCCAGCAGCTCCGTCAAAGGGGATTCACCCCTCCACTTT. It is translated as CASSSVKGDSPLHF. Full variable domain (rest looked up from reference TRBV5-1 and TRBJ1-6): KAGVTQTPRYLIKTRGQQVTLSCSPISGHRSVSWYQQTPGQGLQFLFEYFSETQRNKGNFPGRFSGRQFSNSRSEMNVSTLELGDSALYLCASSSVKGDSPLHFGNGTRLTVT.